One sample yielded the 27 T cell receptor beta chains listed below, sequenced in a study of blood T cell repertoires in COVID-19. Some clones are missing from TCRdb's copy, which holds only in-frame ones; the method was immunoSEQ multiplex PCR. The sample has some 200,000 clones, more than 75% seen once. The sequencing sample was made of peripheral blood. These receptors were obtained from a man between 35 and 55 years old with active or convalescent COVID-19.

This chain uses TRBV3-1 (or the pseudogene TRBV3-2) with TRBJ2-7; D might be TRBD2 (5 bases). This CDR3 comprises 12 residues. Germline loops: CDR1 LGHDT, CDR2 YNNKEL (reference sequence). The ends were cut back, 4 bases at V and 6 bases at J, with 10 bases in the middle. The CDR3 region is CASSRSSGEQYF. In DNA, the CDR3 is TGTGCCAGCAGCCGGTCGAGCGGCGAGCAGTACTTC.

The CDR3 DNA follows: TGTGCCGGGCAGACTAGTCACACCGGGGAGCTGTTTTTT. Translating gives CAGQTSHTGELFF. The chain recombines TRBV2 with TRBJ2-2; the D gene is possibly TRBD2 (6 bases). V was cut by 11 bases and J by 3 bases, with 13 bases left in between. There are 13 residues in the CDR3. Germline CDR1 is SNHLY and CDR2 is FYNNEI.

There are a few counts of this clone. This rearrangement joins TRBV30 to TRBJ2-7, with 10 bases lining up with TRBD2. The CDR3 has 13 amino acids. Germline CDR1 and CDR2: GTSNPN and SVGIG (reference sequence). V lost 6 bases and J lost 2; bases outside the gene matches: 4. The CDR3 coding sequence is TGTGCCTGTAACGGACTAGCGGCCTACGAGCAGTACTTC. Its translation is CACNGLAAYEQYF.

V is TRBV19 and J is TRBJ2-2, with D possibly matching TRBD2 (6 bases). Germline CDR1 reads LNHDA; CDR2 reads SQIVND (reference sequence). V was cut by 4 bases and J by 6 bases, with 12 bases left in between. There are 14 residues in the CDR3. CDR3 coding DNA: TGTGCCAGTAGTAGCGGGGCGTGGGCCGGGGAGCTGTTTTTT. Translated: CASSSGAWAGELFF.

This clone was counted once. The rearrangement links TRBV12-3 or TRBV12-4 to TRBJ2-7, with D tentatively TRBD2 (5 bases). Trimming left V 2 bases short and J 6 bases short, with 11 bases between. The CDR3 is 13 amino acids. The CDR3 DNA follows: TGTGCCAGCAGTTTATCTAGCTCTGGCGAGCAGTACTTC. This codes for CASSLSSSGEQYF.

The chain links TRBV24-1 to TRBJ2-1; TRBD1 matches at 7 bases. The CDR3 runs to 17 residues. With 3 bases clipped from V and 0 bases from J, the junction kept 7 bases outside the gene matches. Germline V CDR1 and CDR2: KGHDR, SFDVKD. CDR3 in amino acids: CATSDPKQGLSYNEQFF. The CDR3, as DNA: TGTGCCACCAGTGATCCGAAACAGGGGCTCTCCTACAATGAGCAGTTCTTC.

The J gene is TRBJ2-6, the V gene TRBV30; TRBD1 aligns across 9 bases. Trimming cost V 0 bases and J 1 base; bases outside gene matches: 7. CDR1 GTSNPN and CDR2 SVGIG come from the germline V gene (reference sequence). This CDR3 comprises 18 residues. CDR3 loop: CAWSVLRTGVSGANVLTF. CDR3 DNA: TGTGCCTGGAGTGTACTTCGGACAGGGGTTTCTGGGGCCAACGTCCTGACTTTC. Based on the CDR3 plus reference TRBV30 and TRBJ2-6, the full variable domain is SQTIHQWPATLVQPVGSPLSLECTVEGTSNPNLYWYRQAAGRGLQLLFYSVGIGQISSEVPQNLSASRPQDRQFILSSKKLLLSDSGFYLCAWSVLRTGVSGANVLTFGAGSRLTVL.

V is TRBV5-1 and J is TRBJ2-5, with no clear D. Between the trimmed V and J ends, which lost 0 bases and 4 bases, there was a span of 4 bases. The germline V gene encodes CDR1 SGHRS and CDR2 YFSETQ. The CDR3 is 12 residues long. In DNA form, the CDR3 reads TGCGCCAGCAGCTTGGACACAGAGACCCAGTACTTC. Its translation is CASSLDTETQYF.

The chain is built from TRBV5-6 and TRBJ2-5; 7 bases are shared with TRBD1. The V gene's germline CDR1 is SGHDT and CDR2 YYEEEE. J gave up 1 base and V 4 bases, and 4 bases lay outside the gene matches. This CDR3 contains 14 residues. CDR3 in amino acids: CASSTGQTQETQYF. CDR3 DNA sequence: TGTGCCAGCAGCACGGGACAGACCCAAGAGACCCAGTACTTC.

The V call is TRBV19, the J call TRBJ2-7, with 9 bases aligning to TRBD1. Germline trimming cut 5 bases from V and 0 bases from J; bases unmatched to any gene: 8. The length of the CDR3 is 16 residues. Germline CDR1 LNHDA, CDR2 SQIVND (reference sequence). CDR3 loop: CASSPGGTGSSYEQYF. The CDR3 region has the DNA TGTGCCAGTAGTCCAGGGGGGACAGGGAGCTCCTACGAGCAGTACTTC.

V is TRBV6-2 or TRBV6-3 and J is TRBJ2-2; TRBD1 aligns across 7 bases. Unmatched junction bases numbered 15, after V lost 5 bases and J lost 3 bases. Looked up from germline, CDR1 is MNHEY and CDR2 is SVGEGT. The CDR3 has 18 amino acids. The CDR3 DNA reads TGTGCCAGCAGTAAACGTACCACAGGGGACCTTGACACCGGGGAGCTGTTTTTT. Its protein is CASSKRTTGDLDTGELFF.

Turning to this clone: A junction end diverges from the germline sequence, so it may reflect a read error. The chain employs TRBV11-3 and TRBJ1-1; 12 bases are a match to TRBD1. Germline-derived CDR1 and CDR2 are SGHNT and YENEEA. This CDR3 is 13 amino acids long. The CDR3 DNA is TGTGCCAGCAGCTTAGAGCCGGGGACAGGGGGCTACTTT. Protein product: CASSLEPGTGGYF.

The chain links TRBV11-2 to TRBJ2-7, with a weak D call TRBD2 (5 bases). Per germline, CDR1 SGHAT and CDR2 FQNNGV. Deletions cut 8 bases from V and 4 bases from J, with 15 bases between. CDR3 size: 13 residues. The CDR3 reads CASSGLTNYEQYF. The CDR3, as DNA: TGTGCCAGCTCAGGACTGACGAATTACGAGCAGTACTTC.

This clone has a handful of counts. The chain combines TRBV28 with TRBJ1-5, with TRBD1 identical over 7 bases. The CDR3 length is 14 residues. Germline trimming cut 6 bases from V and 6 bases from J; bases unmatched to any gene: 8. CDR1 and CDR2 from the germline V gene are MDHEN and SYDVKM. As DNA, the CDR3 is TGTGCCAGCAGCCCCGGGACAGCAATTCAGCCCCAGCATTTT. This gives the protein CASSPGTAIQPQHF.

CDR3 sequence reads: CASSYGLHSGNTIYF. The CDR3 DNA follows: TGTGCCAGCAGTTACGGGCTTCACTCTGGAAACACCATATATTTT. The chain recombines TRBV6-2 or TRBV6-3 with TRBJ1-3, with D unclear. CDR1 and CDR2 (germline): MNHEY, SVGEGT. The CDR3 is 15 amino acids. Trimming took off 2 bases at V and 0 bases at J, with 8 bases between the two ends.

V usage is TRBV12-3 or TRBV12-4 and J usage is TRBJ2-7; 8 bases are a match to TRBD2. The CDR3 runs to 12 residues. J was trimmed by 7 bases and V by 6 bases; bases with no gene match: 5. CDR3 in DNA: TGTGCCAGCAGGGTAGCGGGGTGGGAGCAGTACTTC. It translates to CASRVAGWEQYF.

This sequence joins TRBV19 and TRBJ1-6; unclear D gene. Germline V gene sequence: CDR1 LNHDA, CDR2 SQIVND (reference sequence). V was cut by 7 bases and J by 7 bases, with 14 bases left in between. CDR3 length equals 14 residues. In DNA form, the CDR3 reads TGTGCCAGTAAACCCGGGTCGGGGAATTCACCCCTCCACTTT. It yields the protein CASKPGSGNSPLHF.

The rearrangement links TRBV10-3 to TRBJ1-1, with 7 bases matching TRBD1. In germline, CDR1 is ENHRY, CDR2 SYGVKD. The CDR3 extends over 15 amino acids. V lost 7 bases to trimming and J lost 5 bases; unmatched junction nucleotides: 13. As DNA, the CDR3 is TGTGCCATCACCCCCAGAGGACAGGCTGAAACTGAAGCTTTCTTT. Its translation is CAITPRGQAETEAFF.

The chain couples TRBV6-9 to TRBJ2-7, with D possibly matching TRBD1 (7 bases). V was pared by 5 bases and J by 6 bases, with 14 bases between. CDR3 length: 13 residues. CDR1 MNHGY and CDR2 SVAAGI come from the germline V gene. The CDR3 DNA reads TGTGCCAGCAGTCGAGCTCAGGGGGGCGAGCAGTACTTC. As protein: CASSRAQGGEQYF.

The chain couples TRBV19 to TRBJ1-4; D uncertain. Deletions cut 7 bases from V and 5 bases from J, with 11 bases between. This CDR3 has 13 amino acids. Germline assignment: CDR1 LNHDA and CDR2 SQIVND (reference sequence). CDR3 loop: CASKPGGNEKLFF. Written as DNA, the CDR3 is TGTGCCAGTAAACCGGGCGGGAATGAAAAACTGTTTTTT.

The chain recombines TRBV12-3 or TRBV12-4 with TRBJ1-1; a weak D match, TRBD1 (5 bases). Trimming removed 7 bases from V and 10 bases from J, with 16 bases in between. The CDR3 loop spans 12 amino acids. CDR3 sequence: CASIQGGGGAFF. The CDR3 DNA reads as TGTGCCAGCATCCAGGGCGGGGGAGGAGCTTTCTTT.

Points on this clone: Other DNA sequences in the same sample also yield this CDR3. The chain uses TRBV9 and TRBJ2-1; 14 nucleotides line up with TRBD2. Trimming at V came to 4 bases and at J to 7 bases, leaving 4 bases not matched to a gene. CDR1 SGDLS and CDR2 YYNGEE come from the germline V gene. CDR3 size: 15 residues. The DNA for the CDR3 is TGTGCCAGCAGCATCGGGACTAGCGGGGGTAATGAGCAGTTCTTC. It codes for CASSIGTSGGNEQFF.

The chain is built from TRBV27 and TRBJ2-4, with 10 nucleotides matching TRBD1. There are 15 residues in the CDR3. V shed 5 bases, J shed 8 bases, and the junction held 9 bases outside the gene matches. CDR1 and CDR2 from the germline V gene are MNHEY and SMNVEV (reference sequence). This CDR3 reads CASSTRTGGKDIQYF. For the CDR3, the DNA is TGTGCCAGCAGTACCCGGACAGGGGGGAAGGACATTCAGTACTTC.

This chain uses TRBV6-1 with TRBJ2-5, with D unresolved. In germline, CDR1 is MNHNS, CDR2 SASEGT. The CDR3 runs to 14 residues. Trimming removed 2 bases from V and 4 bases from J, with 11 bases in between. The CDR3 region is CASSESRPGETQYF. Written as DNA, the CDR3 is TGTGCCAGCAGTGAATCGCGGCCCGGAGAGACCCAGTACTTC.

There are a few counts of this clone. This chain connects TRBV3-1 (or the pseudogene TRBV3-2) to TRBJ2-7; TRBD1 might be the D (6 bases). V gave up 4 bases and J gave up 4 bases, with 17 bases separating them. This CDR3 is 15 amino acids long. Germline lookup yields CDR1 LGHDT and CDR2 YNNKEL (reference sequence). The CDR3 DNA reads TGTGCCAGCAGCCGGACAGAACTATTGGGATACGAGCAGTACTTC. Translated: CASSRTELLGYEQYF.

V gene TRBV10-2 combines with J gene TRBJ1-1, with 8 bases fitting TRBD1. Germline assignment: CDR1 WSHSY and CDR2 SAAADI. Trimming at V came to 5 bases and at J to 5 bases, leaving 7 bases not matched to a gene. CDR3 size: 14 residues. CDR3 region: CASSKQGEWTEAFF. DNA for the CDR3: TGCGCCAGCAGTAAACAGGGGGAATGGACTGAAGCTTTCTTT.

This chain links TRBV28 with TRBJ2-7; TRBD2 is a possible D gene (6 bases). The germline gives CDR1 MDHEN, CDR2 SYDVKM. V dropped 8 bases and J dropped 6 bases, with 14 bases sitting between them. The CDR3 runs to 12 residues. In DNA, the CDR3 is TGTGCCAGCTATCTCACGGGGGTCGAGCAGTACTTC. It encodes CASYLTGVEQYF.